These 31 T cell receptor beta chains share one sample of origin, sequenced in a study of T cell clusters in autoimmune cytopenias (dated by TCRdb to about 2019). Sequenced on an Illumina MiSeq. Multiplex PCR with a touch-down protocol amplified TRB rearrangements, with the TRB-A and TRB-B primer pools combined in a single tube. TCRdb reprocessed the reads, so every CDR3 protein sequence counts as one entry and DNA is not shown. This sample's table lists 12,000 or so distinct CDR3 sequences. The ten largest clones add up to over 2.5% of the sample. For each sample, TRB amplification used about 270 ng of peripheral blood genomic DNA, equal to around 39,000 genome equivalents. The sequencing sample was made of peripheral blood. The receptors were sampled from a human donor with an autoimmune cytopenia or autoimmune hepatitis (not recorded which).

V and J are TRBV6-6 and TRBJ2-5; TCRdb proposes TRBD1, but this gene call is untestable without DNA. Germline CDR1 and CDR2: MNHNY and SVGAGI (reference sequence). CDR3 length: 15 amino acids. This CDR3 is CASSYLGGTQETQYF.

This sequence joins TRBV19 and TRBJ2-1; the D call from TCRdb, TRBD1, cannot be confirmed without DNA. The CDR3 is 15 amino acids. Germline CDR1 and CDR2: LNHDA and SQIVND (reference sequence). The CDR3 here is CASIPPGQGYNEQFF. The whole variable domain, filled in from reference TRBV19 and TRBJ2-1, reads DGGITQSPKYLFRKEGQNVTLSCEQNLNHDAMYWYRQDPGQGLRLIYYSQIVNDFQKGDIAEGYSVSREKKESFPLTVTSAQKNPTAFYLCASIPPGQGYNEQFFGPGTRLTVL.

This chain connects TRBV6-5 to TRBJ2-5; the TCRdb call, TRBD2, lacks DNA for checking. CDR3 length: 12 amino acids. CDR1 MNHEY and CDR2 SVGAGI come from the germline V gene. This CDR3 reads CASSYESSTQYF.

The chain joins TRBV5-4 to TRBJ2-5; TCRdb designates TRBD1, a call that cannot be tested without DNA. The CDR3 covers 13 residues. The germline V gene encodes CDR1 SGHNT and CDR2 YYREEE (reference sequence). The CDR3 spells CASTRTGSETQYF.

The rearrangement uses TRBV7-6 and TRBJ2-1; absent DNA, TCRdb's TRBD2 call cannot be checked. Germline loops: CDR1 SGHVS, CDR2 FNYEAQ. The CDR3 loop spans 15 amino acids. The CDR3 protein is CASSPGLAGGFEQFF. Using reference TRBV7-6 and TRBJ2-1 for the parts outside the CDR3, the full variable domain is GAGVSQSPRYKVTKRGQDVALRCDPISGHVSLYWYRQALGQGPEFLTYFNYEAQQDKSGLPNDRFSAERPEGSISTLTIQRTEQRDSAMYRCASSPGLAGGFEQFFGPGTRLTVL.

The chain uses TRBV30 and TRBJ2-7; TCRdb's D call, TRBD1, is unchecked because there is no DNA. The CDR3 loop spans 11 amino acids. The germline V gene has CDR1 GTSNPN and CDR2 SVGIG (reference sequence). CDR3 region: CAWGQNYEQYF.

This chain connects TRBV10-3 to TRBJ2-2; TCRdb reports TRBD2, a call that lacks DNA to check it against. Germline V lookup: CDR1 ENHRY, CDR2 SYGVKD. The CDR3 loop spans 14 amino acids. CDR3 region: CAIPIGQNTGELFF.

The rearrangement joins TRBV18 to TRBJ2-5; with no DNA, the TCRdb D assignment of TRBD2 cannot be verified. Germline V gives CDR1 KGHSH, CDR2 LQKENI. The CDR3 covers 14 residues. CDR3 sequence reads: CASSPVSGEETQYF. Drawing the rest from reference TRBV18 and TRBJ2-5, the complete variable domain is NAGVMQNPRHLVRRRGQEARLRCSPMKGHSHVYWYRQLPEEGLKFMVYLQKENIIDESGMPKERFSAEFPKEGPSILRIQQVVRGDSAAYFCASSPVSGEETQYFGPGTRLLVL.

The chain combines TRBV18 with TRBJ1-4; absent DNA, TCRdb's TRBD1 call cannot be checked. This CDR3 is 16 amino acids long. The germline gives CDR1 KGHSH, CDR2 LQKENI. CDR3 loop: CASSPSSRVTNEKLFF. Variable domain in full (rest from reference TRBV18 and TRBJ1-4): NAGVMQNPRHLVRRRGQEARLRCSPMKGHSHVYWYRQLPEEGLKFMVYLQKENIIDESGMPKERFSAEFPKEGPSILRIQQVVRGDSAAYFCASSPSSRVTNEKLFFGSGTQLSVL.

The genes are TRBV6-5 and TRBJ2-1; the TCRdb call, TRBD2, lacks DNA for checking. Germline lookup yields CDR1 MNHEY and CDR2 SVGAGI. The CDR3 totals 16 residues. CDR3 in amino acids: CASSQSYSGRAREQFF.

Measured by frequency, this clonotype is medium-sized. V usage is TRBV18 and J usage is TRBJ2-3. From germline, CDR1 is KGHSH and CDR2 LQKENI. CDR3 size: 15 residues. The CDR3 sequence: CASSLGESGTDTQYF.

The V call is TRBV27, the J call TRBJ2-3. CDR3 length: 14 residues. Per germline, CDR1 MNHEY and CDR2 SMNVEV (reference sequence). CDR3 in amino acids: CASSFMAGADTQYF.

The V gene is TRBV6-2 or TRBV6-3, the J gene TRBJ1-3; TCRdb returns TRBD1, unconfirmable since there is no DNA. Per the germline V gene, CDR1 is MNHEY and CDR2 is SVGEGT. CDR3 length: 16 amino acids. The CDR3 protein is CASSTRTRHSGNTIYF.

The chain couples TRBV7-4 to TRBJ2-1; TCRdb's D gene call, TRBD2, goes unchecked for lack of DNA. The CDR3 has 15 residues. The germline V gene has CDR1 SGHVT and CDR2 SQSDAQ. The CDR3: CAAGSGTTPSSEQFF. Filled out from reference TRBV7-4 and TRBJ2-1, the complete variable domain reads GAGVSQSPRYKVAKRGRDVALRCDSISGHVTLYWYRQTLGQGSEVLTYSQSDAQRDKSGRPSGRFSAERPERSVSTLKIQRTEQGDSAVYLCAAGSGTTPSSEQFFGPGTRLTVL.

By frequency, this clonotype is medium-sized. The chain links TRBV29-1 to TRBJ1-5; TCRdb's assignment of TRBD1 cannot be checked, as there is no DNA. The germline CDR1 and CDR2 sequences are SQVTM and ANQGSEA. This CDR3 has 14 residues. Here the CDR3 reads CSVQTGGGNQPQHF.

The V and J genes are TRBV19 and TRBJ1-1; the D call of TRBD1 rests on TCRdb alone, since no DNA is present to check it. CDR1 is LNHDA and CDR2 is SQIVND in the germline V gene (reference sequence). The CDR3 is made up of 13 amino acids. The CDR3 sequence is CASSRDRNTEAFF.

J is TRBJ2-3 and V is TRBV6-5; no DNA is available, so the TRBD1 call from TCRdb remains unchecked. This CDR3 is built from 15 residues. Germline V CDR1 and CDR2: MNHEY, SVGAGI. The CDR3 here is CASSYRAGSTDTQYF.

This clonotype is called medium-sized (0.01 to 0.1%) based on its frequency. The rearrangement joins TRBV19 to TRBJ2-2; TCRdb selects TRBD1, and the lack of DNA leaves this call unchecked. The CDR3 contains 14 residues. Germline CDR1 reads LNHDA; CDR2 reads SQIVND (reference sequence). CDR3 residues: CASRPGVGAGELFF.

The V and J genes are TRBV19 and TRBJ1-6; TCRdb selects TRBD1, and the lack of DNA leaves this call unchecked. From germline, CDR1 is LNHDA and CDR2 SQIVND (reference sequence). This CDR3 spans 16 amino acids. The CDR3 sequence is CASSPLLGGRNSPLHF.

V and J are TRBV7-2 and TRBJ2-7; TCRdb outputs TRBD1, but without DNA this stays unchecked. The CDR3 consists of 14 residues. Germline V lookup: CDR1 SGHTA, CDR2 FQGNSA. The CDR3 region is CASSPDPEELEQYF.

The rearrangement uses TRBV7-9 and TRBJ2-4; TCRdb's D call of TRBD1 is untestable without DNA. In germline, CDR1 is SEHNR, CDR2 FQNEAQ (reference sequence). The CDR3 loop spans 13 amino acids. CDR3 in amino acids: CASSLTPGHIQYF.

This rearrangement joins TRBV7-2 to TRBJ1-2. This CDR3 spans 13 amino acids. Germline V CDR1 and CDR2: SGHTA, FQGNSA. This CDR3 is CASSARAHYGYTF.

In terms of frequency, this clonotype is medium-sized (0.01 to 0.1%). V gene TRBV5-5 combines with J gene TRBJ2-6. Germline V gene lookup returns CDR1 SGHKS and CDR2 YYEKEE (reference sequence). The CDR3 contains 15 residues. CDR3 amino acids: CASISYGSGANVLTF.

V usage is TRBV27 and J usage is TRBJ2-2. The germline gives CDR1 MNHEY, CDR2 SMNVEV (reference sequence). This CDR3 has 13 residues. This CDR3 is CASRRGNTGELFF.

The chain couples TRBV6-6 to TRBJ2-4; TCRdb's D call, TRBD2, is unchecked because there is no DNA. The germline V gene has CDR1 MNHNY and CDR2 SVGAGI (reference sequence). CDR3 size: 15 residues. The CDR3 sequence: CASSSGALAKNIQYF.

This chain joins TRBV10-3 and TRBJ2-6. This CDR3 is 14 amino acids long. Germline V gives CDR1 ENHRY, CDR2 SYGVKD. CDR3 protein: CAISVTAGANVLTF.

The chain combines TRBV5-1 with TRBJ1-3. This CDR3 contains 16 residues. Germline CDR1 is SGHRS and CDR2 is YFSETQ. CDR3 protein: CASSLGASHSGNTIYF.

This clonotype is called medium-sized based on its frequency. The chain links TRBV6-6 to TRBJ2-7; the D call from TCRdb, TRBD1, cannot be confirmed without DNA. The CDR3 contains 13 residues. Germline V gene lookup returns CDR1 MNHNY and CDR2 SVGAGI (reference sequence). The CDR3 region is CASSYGPANEQYF.

The chain employs TRBV18 and TRBJ1-4. The CDR3 spans 15 residues. Per germline, CDR1 KGHSH and CDR2 LQKENI. CDR3 protein: CASSPLGRANNKLFF.

By frequency, this clonotype is medium-sized (0.01 to 0.1%). The gene calls are TRBV6-5 and TRBJ2-2; lacking DNA, the TRBD1 call made by TCRdb goes unchecked. There are 15 residues in the CDR3. Germline V gene sequence: CDR1 MNHEY, CDR2 SVGAGI. The CDR3 sequence: CASSPSGGRAGELFF.

The chain has TRBV6-1 and TRBJ2-1. Germline V CDR1 and CDR2: MNHNS, SASEGT. The CDR3 has 12 residues. CDR3 in amino acids: CASSQIAGEQFF.